This T cell receptor beta chain derives from a study of radiation and T cells in renal cell carcinoma. Of note for this clone: The target antigen is unknown.

J gave up 8 bases and V 3 bases, and 5 bases lay outside the gene matches. The CDR3 is made up of 14 amino acids. Germline loops: CDR1 LGHNA, CDR2 YSLEER. Time point defined: baseline pretreatment blood. Treatment: 15 Gy SBRT to primary tumor, nephrectomy 4 weeks later. Clear cell pathology was present in this patient's renal cell carcinoma. Study conclusions and caveats: Top tumor clonotypes rose in blood 2 weeks post-radiation, then contracted.

TCRdb keeps only in-frame clones here, not all; method: immunoSEQ multiplex PCR. The sample includes 130,000 or so clones, over 65% of them seen just once. The V and J genes are TRBV4-3 and TRBJ1-2, with 11 bases identical to TRBD1. This sequence was found in a woman aged 45 to 65 with renal cell carcinoma. The sequencing used blood, collected from a patient whose treatment included radiotherapy and nephrectomy. The CDR3 nucleotides read TGCGCCAGCAGCCACCGGGACAGGGGGGGCGGCTACACCTTC. Translated, it gives CASSHRDRGGGYTF.